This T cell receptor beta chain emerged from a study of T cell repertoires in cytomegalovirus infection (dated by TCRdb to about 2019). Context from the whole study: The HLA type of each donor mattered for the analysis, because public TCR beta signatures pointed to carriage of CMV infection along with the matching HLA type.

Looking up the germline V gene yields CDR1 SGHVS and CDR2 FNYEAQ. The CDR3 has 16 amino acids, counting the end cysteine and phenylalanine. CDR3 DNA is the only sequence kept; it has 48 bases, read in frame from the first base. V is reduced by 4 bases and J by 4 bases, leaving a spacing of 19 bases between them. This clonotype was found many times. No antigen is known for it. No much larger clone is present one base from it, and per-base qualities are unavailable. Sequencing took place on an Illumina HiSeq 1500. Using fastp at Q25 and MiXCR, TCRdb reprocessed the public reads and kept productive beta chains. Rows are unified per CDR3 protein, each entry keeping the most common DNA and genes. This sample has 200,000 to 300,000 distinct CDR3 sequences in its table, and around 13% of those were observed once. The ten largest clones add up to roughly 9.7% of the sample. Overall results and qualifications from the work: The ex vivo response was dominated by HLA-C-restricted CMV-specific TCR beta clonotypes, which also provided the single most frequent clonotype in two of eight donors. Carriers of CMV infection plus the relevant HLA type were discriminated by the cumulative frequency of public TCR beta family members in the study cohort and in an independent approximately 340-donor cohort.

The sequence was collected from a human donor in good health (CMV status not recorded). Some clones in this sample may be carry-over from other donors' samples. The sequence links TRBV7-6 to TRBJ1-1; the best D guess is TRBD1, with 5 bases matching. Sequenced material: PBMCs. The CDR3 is CASSSATVGDRTEAFF. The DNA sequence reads TGTGCCAGCAGCTCAGCAACGGTGGGGGATCGCACTGAAGCTTTCTTT.